One and the same sample provided the 8 T cell receptor beta chains below, sequenced in a study of blood T cell repertoires in COVID-19. TCRdb's copy holds only in-frame clones and misses some; the assay was immunoSEQ multiplex PCR. The sample holds about 150,000 clones, about 88% seen once. Sequenced sample: peripheral blood. The source is a woman in her sixties or seventies with acute or convalescent COVID-19.

The rearrangement uses TRBV19 and TRBJ2-2; 8 bases match TRBD1. CDR1 and CDR2 (germline): LNHDA, SQIVND (reference sequence). Losses at the gene ends were 6 bases for V and 1 base for J; bases not matched to a gene: 1. CDR3 length equals 14 residues. CDR3 in amino acids: CASSRGQNTGELFF. Here the CDR3 DNA reads TGTGCCAGTAGCAGGGGGCAGAACACCGGGGAGCTGTTTTTT.

The chain employs TRBV6-2 or TRBV6-3 and TRBJ2-4; 9 bases agree with TRBD1. J lost 6 bases, V lost 6 bases, and 9 bases had no gene match. From germline, CDR1 is MNHEY and CDR2 SVGEGT. This CDR3 region has 15 residues. The CDR3 reads CASSDVSGQGNIQYF. The CDR3 DNA sequence: TGTGCCAGCAGCGACGTCTCGGGACAGGGAAACATTCAGTACTTC.

The chain uses TRBV19 and TRBJ2-2; D unclear. This CDR3 is 15 amino acids long. Germline CDR1 LNHDA, CDR2 SQIVND (reference sequence). Trimming cost V 1 base and J 7 bases, with 13 bases left between them. CDR3 sequence: CASSIVKTVSGELFF. CDR3 sequence (DNA): TGTGCCAGTAGTATAGTAAAGACTGTGAGCGGGGAGCTGTTTTTT.

This chain connects TRBV7-8 to TRBJ2-3; D gene uncertain. From germline, CDR1 is SGHVS and CDR2 FQNEAQ. This CDR3 has 16 amino acids. The V gene lost 2 bases and the J gene lost 1 base, with 13 bases spanning the gap. The CDR3 loop reads CASSLSRSFGTDTQYF. The CDR3 DNA reads TGTGCCAGCAGCTTATCGCGGTCCTTTGGCACAGATACGCAGTATTTT. Full variable domain (remainder filled in from reference TRBV7-8 and TRBJ2-3): GAGVSQSPRYKVAKRGQDVALRCDPISGHVSLFWYQQALGQGPEFLTYFQNEAQLDKSGLPSDRFFAERPEGSVSTLKIQRTQQEDSAVYLCASSLSRSFGTDTQYFGPGTRLTVL.

J is TRBJ1-5 and V is TRBV10-3; possible D gene TRBD1, 5 bases. Deletions cut 7 bases from V and 6 bases from J, with 13 bases between. The CDR3 sequence is 13 residues long. CDR1 is ENHRY, CDR2 SYGVKD, per germline. The DNA of the CDR3 is TGTGCCATCAAGGAGGGGAGGGGTCAGCCCCAGCATTTT. Its translation: CAIKEGRGQPQHF.

The chain recombines TRBV11-2 with TRBJ1-5, with D perhaps matching TRBD1 (5 bases). The CDR3 runs to 16 residues. V was pared by 1 base and J by 1 base, with 11 bases between. Per germline, CDR1 SGHAT and CDR2 FQNNGV. The CDR3 nucleotides read TGTGCCAGCAGCTTAGTGGCAGGGTTAAGCAATCAGCCCCAGCATTTT. It specifies CASSLVAGLSNQPQHF.

This rearrangement joins TRBV12-2 to TRBJ2-3; TRBD2 is the table's D call, not checked against the DNA. TRBV12-2 is tagged as a pseudogene. The CDR3 consists of 18 residues. CDR3 loop: CASRLWSPSGLRRDTQYF. CDR3 DNA sequence: TGTGCAAGTCGCTTATGGAGTCCGAGCGGACTCCGGCGAGATACGCAGTATTTT.

The V gene is TRBV19, the J gene TRBJ1-2; D unclear. Trimming took 3 bases from V and 3 from J, leaving 14 bases between them. Germline CDR1 and CDR2: LNHDA and SQIVND (reference sequence). This CDR3 spans 15 amino acids. CDR3 DNA sequence: TGTGCCAGTAGTATCATCGGACTTGAACACTATGGCTACACCTTC. It yields the protein CASSIIGLEHYGYTF.